The 16 T cell receptor beta chains listed next were all sequenced from one sample in a study of regulatory T cells in long-lasting Graves disease (dated by TCRdb to the early 2020s). Taken with the paper, the label for time point translates to: persistent/refractory GD, antithyroid drugs over 5 years with positive TRAb. For both TCR sequencing and RNA sequencing, RNA was extracted from PBMCs using TRIzol. The protocol used for the library was multiplex PCR. These reads were obtained on an Illumina HiSeq 4000. CDR3 regions were amplified by Arm-PCR with iRepertoire HTBI primers to construct TCR beta libraries. TCRdb ran its own pipeline on the public reads, namely fastp trimming at Q25 and MiXCR clone calling, and kept in-frame beta chains. Records with the same CDR3 protein are collapsed into one entry carrying the most frequent genes and DNA. For this sample there are about 430,000 distinct CDR3 sequences; 21% appear just once. The top ten constitute approximately 14% of the sample.

The starting material was peripheral blood mononuclear cells (PBMCs), obtained when the disease was refractory, from a patient treated with antithyroid drugs. Receptors originate from a female donor with Graves disease.

The CDR3 DNA reads TGCAGTGCCCAGGCCCAGGCGGGAGGTGTCAAAAACATTCAGTACTTC. Its translation is CSAQAQAGGVKNIQYF. This chain uses TRBV20-1 with TRBJ2-4; 8 bases fit TRBD2. The CDR3 is made up of 16 amino acids. V was clipped by 6 bases and J by 3 bases; unmatched bases: 13. Germline V gene data show CDR1 as DFQATT and CDR2 as SNEGSKA (reference sequence).

This clonotype appeared many times. The chain employs TRBV10-3 and TRBJ2-5; maybe TRBD2 (6 bases). This CDR3 is 14 amino acids long. Trimming left V 6 bases short and J 4 bases short, with 15 bases between. Germline CDR1 ENHRY, CDR2 SYGVKD. CDR3 protein: CAIREGRRGETQYF. CDR3 sequence (DNA): TGTGCCATCAGGGAAGGGAGGAGGGGAGAGACCCAGTACTTC.

This clonotype occurred many times. The J gene is TRBJ1-6, the V gene TRBV13, with D hard to call. Germline V lookup: CDR1 PRHDT, CDR2 FYEKMQ (reference sequence). V lost 2 bases, J lost 6 bases, and 2 bases lay in between. This CDR3 comprises 12 residues. This chain's CDR3 is CASSLINSPLHF. The CDR3 DNA sequence: TGTGCCAGCAGCTTAATTAATTCACCCCTCCACTTT.

The CDR3, as DNA: TGTGCCAGCAGACCTGGGCGGGACCATGAGCAGTTCTTC. Residues: CASRPGRDHEQFF. This chain uses TRBV5-5 with TRBJ2-1; D perhaps matches TRBD2 (6 bases). The germline V gene encodes CDR1 SGHKS and CDR2 YYEKEE (reference sequence). Trimming removed 5 bases at V and 8 bases at J, with 14 bases between. CDR3 size: 13 residues.

Only a few counts were recorded for this clonotype. J is TRBJ2-5 and V is TRBV4-1, with 7 bases matching TRBD2. Germline CDR1 MGHRA, CDR2 YSYEKL. Losses at the gene ends were 1 base for V and 4 bases for J; bases not matched to a gene: 9. The CDR3 spans 16 residues. CDR3 in DNA: TGCGCCAGCAGCCAAGGCGGGGACTACCTGCGAGAGACCCAGTACTTC. Protein: CASSQGGDYLRETQYF.

This clonotype was counted ten times or more. The chain carries TRBV2 and TRBJ2-2; 8 bases line up with TRBD1. Germline-derived CDR1 and CDR2 are SNHLY and FYNNEI. V lost 10 bases to trimming and J lost 0 bases; unmatched junction nucleotides: 10. The CDR3 is 16 amino acids. As DNA, the CDR3 is TGTGCCATCCACAGGGGGACAAATTCGAACACCGGGGAGCTGTTTTTT. Its translation is CAIHRGTNSNTGELFF.

This clonotype was recorded many times. The chain joins TRBV6-1 to TRBJ1-4, with 8 bases that match TRBD1. This CDR3 is 16 amino acids long. CDR1 is MNHNS and CDR2 is SASEGT in the germline V gene. V gave up 6 bases and J gave up 7 bases; unmatched junction bases: 13. The CDR3: CASRALPGQEIEKLFF. CDR3 DNA sequence: TGTGCCAGCAGGGCCCTTCCGGGACAGGAGATTGAAAAACTGTTTTTT.

The chain recombines TRBV5-1 with TRBJ1-1, with TRBD1 matching 7 bases. Germline lookup yields CDR1 SGHRS and CDR2 YFSETQ. The CDR3 has 17 amino acids. V shed 0 bases and J 5 bases; nucleotides not matched to a gene: 13. The CDR3 DNA follows: TGCGCCAGCAGCTTGGGAGGGGGCGGGGGAGGTGGAACTGAAGCTTTCTTT. The encoded protein is CASSLGGGGGGGTEAFF.

This clonotype was counted a few times. This chain uses TRBV29-1 with TRBJ2-5; D is unclear. This CDR3 region has 10 residues. From germline, CDR1 is SQVTM and CDR2 ANQGSEA. The DNA of the CDR3 is TGCAGTGTATACCAAGAGACCCAGTACTTC. Translation gives CSVYQETQYF. Full variable domain (rest looked up from reference TRBV29-1 and TRBJ2-5): SAVISQKPSRDICQRGTSLTIQCQVDSQVTMMFWYRQQPGQSLTLIATANQGSEATYESGFVIDKFPISRPNLTFSTLTVSNMSPEDSSIYLCSVYQETQYFGPGTRLLVL.

This clonotype was detected ten times or more. This sequence joins TRBV28 and TRBJ2-6; 10 bases agree with TRBD1. Germline V CDR1 and CDR2: MDHEN, SYDVKM. The CDR3 has 15 amino acids. J lost 4 bases, V lost 6 bases, and 3 bases had no gene match. The CDR3 loop is CASRGQGSGANVLTF. The CDR3 bases are TGTGCCAGCAGGGGACAGGGGAGCGGGGCCAACGTCCTGACTTTC.

In this sample, this clonotype turned up many times. The chain recombines TRBV6-1 with TRBJ2-2; 8 nucleotides agree with TRBD1. The V gene's germline CDR1 is MNHNS and CDR2 SASEGT. Germline trimming cut 10 bases from V and 1 base from J; bases unmatched to any gene: 8. This CDR3 contains 15 residues. CDR3 bases: TGTGCCACCCAGACAGGGGAAAGGAACACCGGGGAGCTGTTTTTT. It codes for CATQTGERNTGELFF.

This clonotype was counted many times. This chain links TRBV2 with TRBJ1-1; perhaps TRBD1 as D (5 bases). Trimming left V 7 bases short and J 1 base short, with 10 bases between. Germline V lookup: CDR1 SNHLY, CDR2 FYNNEI. CDR3 length: 13 amino acids. The CDR3 here is CASNRQTNTEAFF. The CDR3 coding sequence is TGTGCCAGCAATCGACAGACGAACACTGAAGCTTTCTTT.

This clonotype was seen many times. CDR3 protein: CASSQGLDETQYF. DNA of the CDR3: TGTGCCAGCTCACAGGGACTCGACGAGACCCAGTACTTC. V and J are TRBV18 and TRBJ2-5, with D possibly matching TRBD2 (6 bases). This CDR3 region has 13 residues. Trimming removed 4 bases from V and 5 bases from J, with 11 bases in between. The germline CDR1 and CDR2 sequences are KGHSH and LQKENI.

The chain couples TRBV7-9 to TRBJ1-4; D is ambiguous. Deletions cut 2 bases from V and 8 bases from J, with 3 bases between. The CDR3 length is 11 residues. Per the germline V gene, CDR1 is SEHNR and CDR2 is FQNEAQ (reference sequence). This CDR3 is CASSLMEKLFF. CDR3 bases: TGTGCCAGCAGCTTAATGGAAAAACTGTTTTTT.

J is TRBJ1-4 and V is TRBV4-1; no clear D gene. The CDR3 sequence is 16 residues long. V was clipped by 1 base and J by 4 bases, with 13 bases between them. Germline V gene sequence: CDR1 MGHRA, CDR2 YSYEKL. This chain's CDR3 is CASSQGTVRDNEKLFF. The CDR3 DNA sequence: TGCGCCAGCAGCCAAGGGACGGTCCGGGATAATGAAAAACTGTTTTTT.

To note about this clonotype: A much larger clone is a single base away; this may be a read error. This rearrangement joins TRBV20-1 to TRBJ1-4; D is perhaps TRBD1 (5 bases). V was pared by 3 bases and J by 9 bases, with 11 bases between. The CDR3 spans 12 residues. The germline V gene encodes CDR1 DFQATT and CDR2 SNEGSKA (reference sequence). Here the CDR3 DNA reads TGCAGTGCTAGCAGGGACGGTAAAAAACTGTTTTTT. Translation gives CSASRDGKKLFF.